The rows below give T cell receptor beta chains drawn from one sample of a study of blood T cell repertoires in COVID-19. Method: immunoSEQ multiplex PCR; TCRdb's copy keeps in-frame clones and lacks some. Of 150,000 to 200,000 clones detected, roughly 87% appear once; the ten largest clones hold under 10%. The sample consisted of peripheral blood. The source is a woman in her seventies with COVID-19, enrolled during active disease. Each CDR3 is given with its conserved first and last residue. The D gene is left open where the match is weak. Not every row has a clone size; where given, it reads once, few, many or a size class.

len	d_gene	v_gene	abundance	j_gene	CDR3nt	CDR3aa
16	TRBD1	TRBV15	-	TRBJ1-3	TGTGCCACCAGCAGAGGTCCAGGGGGCTCTGGAAACACCATATATTTT	CATSRGPGGSGNTIYF
15	-	TRBV5-1	-	TRBJ2-1	TGCGCCAGCAGCTTTACAGGGCCTGGGTCCAATGAGCAGTTCTTC	CASSFTGPGSNEQFF
15	-	TRBV13	-	TRBJ1-3	TGTGCCAGCAGCACAACACAGGGTGCTGGAAACACCATATATTTT	CASSTTQGAGNTIYF
14	TRBD2	TRBV28	-	TRBJ2-2	TGTGCCAGCAGTTCGAGCGGGAGATCCGGGGAGCTGTTTTTT	CASSSSGRSGELFF
15	TRBD2	TRBV5-4	-	TRBJ2-7	TGTGCCAGCAGCAAGATAACCGGGACTAGGGGTGAGCAGTACTTC	CASSKITGTRGEQYF
14	-	TRBV24-1	-	TRBJ2-2	TGTGCCACCAGTGGGCAGATTAACACCGGGGAGCTGTTTTTT	CATSGQINTGELFF
17	TRBD2	TRBV5-1	-	TRBJ2-3	TGCGCCAGCAGTAGGACCGGGACTAGCGGGAGGGTAGATACGCAGTATTTT	CASSRTGTSGRVDTQYF
14	TRBD1	TRBV24-1	-	TRBJ1-2	TGTGCCACCAGTTTGAAGGGGGCCAGCTATGGCTACACCTTC	CATSLKGASYGYTF
15	TRBD1	TRBV6-1	once	TRBJ1-3	TGTGCCAGCAGTGATCGACAGGGCTCTGGAAACACCATATATTTT	CASSDRQGSGNTIYF
16	TRBD1	TRBV24-1	-	TRBJ1-2	TGTGCCACCAGTGACGCGACAGGGGGTATAACTAAAGGCTACACCTTC	CATSDATGGITKGYTF
16	TRBD2	TRBV10-3	-	TRBJ2-3	TGTGCCATCAGTCAAGGGACTAGCGGAACCACAGATACGCAGTATTTT	CAISQGTSGTTDTQYF
15	TRBD2	TRBV4-3	-	TRBJ2-7	TGCGCCAGCAGCCGGGAGCGGGAGGCCCCCTACGAGCAGTACTTC	CASSREREAPYEQYF
14	-	TRBV6-2/TRBV6-3	-	TRBJ1-5	TGTGCCAGCAGTTCAGCAGGGGTAGGACAGCCCCAGCATTTT	CASSSAGVGQPQHF
14	TRBD2	TRBV3-1/TRBV3-2	-	TRBJ2-2	TGTGCCAGCAGTGGACTAGCGGGAACCGGGGAGCTGTTTTTT	CASSGLAGTGELFF
14	-	TRBV19	-	TRBJ1-4	TGTGCCAGTAGAACGGTAGGAGCTAATGAAAAACTGTTTTTT	CASRTVGANEKLFF
15	TRBD2	TRBV7-2	-	TRBJ2-2	TGTGCCAGCAGCTCGACGGGACTAGCCGCCGGGGAGCTGTTTTTT	CASSSTGLAAGELFF
14	TRBD1	TRBV6-4	-	TRBJ2-5	TGTGCCAGCAGACCTAGAGGACAGGAAGAGACCCAGTACTTC	CASRPRGQEETQYF
15	-	TRBV7-2	-	TRBJ1-1	TGTGCCAGCAGCTTGGAGGGCGGGCCGAACACTGAAGCTTTCTTT	CASSLEGGPNTEAFF
10	-	TRBV6-1	-	TRBJ1-1	TGTGCCAGCAGTGAAGGGCCCCCTTTCTTT	CASSEGPPFF
14	TRBD1	TRBV6-5	-	TRBJ1-6	TGTGCCAGCAGTTATAGGGGGACAGATTCACCCCTCCACTTT	CASSYRGTDSPLHF
14	-	TRBV2	-	TRBJ2-5	TGTGCCAGCACGAGGAGGGGACAGCAAGAGACCCAGTACTTC	CASTRRGQQETQYF
13	-	TRBV5-1	-	TRBJ1-1	TGCGCCAGCAGCGTGTATATGAACACTGAAGCTTTCTTT	CASSVYMNTEAFF
14	TRBD1	TRBV7-6	-	TRBJ1-5	TGTGCCAGCAGCGCAGGGACAGTAAATCAGCCCCAGCATTTT	CASSAGTVNQPQHF
16	TRBD2	TRBV7-9	once	TRBJ2-3	TGTGCCAGCAGCCTCTACGGGAGGGGACTTAAAGATACGCAGTATTTT	CASSLYGRGLKDTQYF
13	-	TRBV15	-	TRBJ2-1	TGTGCCACCAGCAGAGATCCGCGCAATGAGCAGTTCTTC	CATSRDPRNEQFF
15	-	TRBV7-2	once	TRBJ2-4	TGTGCCAGCAGCTTAAGGGGAATGGCCAAAAACATTCAGTACTTC	CASSLRGMAKNIQYF
18	TRBD2	TRBV5-1	few	TRBJ2-7	TGCGCCAGCAGCTTCTCTGGGACTAGCGGGAGCAACTCCTACGAGCAGTACTTC	CASSFSGTSGSNSYEQYF
14	TRBD1	TRBV28	once	TRBJ1-2	TGTGCCAGCAGGAGGACAGGGGCCCTATATGGCTACACCTTC	CASRRTGALYGYTF
16	TRBD1	TRBV6-2/TRBV6-3	-	TRBJ1-5	TGTGCCAGCAGCCTCGGGACAGGAATTAGCAATCAGCCCCAGCATTTT	CASSLGTGISNQPQHF
15	-	TRBV18	-	TRBJ1-6	TGTGCCAGCTCACCGTCGACAGGAAATAATTCACCCCTCCACTTT	CASSPSTGNNSPLHF
11	-	TRBV20-1	-	TRBJ1-3	TGCAGTGCTGGGAGGGCAGGAGCGATATATTTT	CSAGRAGAIYF
19	TRBD1	TRBV7-6	-	TRBJ2-1	TGTGCCAGCAGCTTGCGGGGACAGGGGGCAATTAGCTCCTACAATGAGCAGTTCTTC	CASSLRGQGAISSYNEQFF
14	-	TRBV6-5	-	TRBJ1-2	TGTGCCAGCACCACAGGCGGGGGAGACTATGGCTACACCTTC	CASTTGGGDYGYTF
14	-	TRBV10-3	once	TRBJ1-5	TGTGCCATCAGTGATTGGGGGGAAGTTCAGCCCCAGCATTTT	CAISDWGEVQPQHF
13	-	TRBV12-3/TRBV12-4	-	TRBJ1-2	TGTGCCAGCAGTTTAGGACAGAACTATGGCTACACCTTC	CASSLGQNYGYTF
16	-	TRBV7-2	-	TRBJ2-3	TGTGCCAGCAGCTTCCCCCCAGGGATTAGCACAGATACGCAGTATTTT	CASSFPPGISTDTQYF
12	-	TRBV28	-	TRBJ1-2	TGTGCCAGCAGTTTACTTTACTATGGCTACACCTTC	CASSLLYYGYTF
15	-	TRBV19	-	TRBJ2-5	TGTGCCAGTAGTATAGATAGGGGTTTCTGGCAGACCCAGTACTTC	CASSIDRGFWQTQYF
14	TRBD1	TRBV15	-	TRBJ1-2	TGTGCCACCAGCAGAGATGTGACAGGGAATGGCTACACCTTC	CATSRDVTGNGYTF
14	TRBD2	TRBV7-9	-	TRBJ2-7	TGTGCCAGCAGCCTCGAGGGAGGGTACTACGAGCAGTACTTC	CASSLEGGYYEQYF
13	-	TRBV5-1	-	TRBJ1-2	TGCGCCAGCAGCCCCAGAAGGGGCGATGGCTACACCTTC	CASSPRRGDGYTF
15	-	TRBV24-1	-	TRBJ2-5	TGTGCCACCAGTGACCGGAGACAGGCCACTGAGACCCAGTACTTC	CATSDRRQATETQYF
16	TRBD1	TRBV10-1	-	TRBJ1-1	TGCGCCAGACGAGTGGCAGGGGGTGGTTGGACGAATGAAGCTTTCTTT	CARRVAGGGWTNEAFF
12	-	TRBV20-1	-	TRBJ1-5	TGCAGTGCTAGTAACGGGTTACAGCCCCAGCATTTT	CSASNGLQPQHF
14	-	TRBV27	once	TRBJ1-1	TGTGCCAGCAGCAGCGGACAGACGAACACTGAAGCTTTCTTT	CASSSGQTNTEAFF
14	TRBD2	TRBV24-1	-	TRBJ2-1	TGTGCCACCAGTGACAGGACTAGAAGGAATGAGCAGTTCTTC	CATSDRTRRNEQFF